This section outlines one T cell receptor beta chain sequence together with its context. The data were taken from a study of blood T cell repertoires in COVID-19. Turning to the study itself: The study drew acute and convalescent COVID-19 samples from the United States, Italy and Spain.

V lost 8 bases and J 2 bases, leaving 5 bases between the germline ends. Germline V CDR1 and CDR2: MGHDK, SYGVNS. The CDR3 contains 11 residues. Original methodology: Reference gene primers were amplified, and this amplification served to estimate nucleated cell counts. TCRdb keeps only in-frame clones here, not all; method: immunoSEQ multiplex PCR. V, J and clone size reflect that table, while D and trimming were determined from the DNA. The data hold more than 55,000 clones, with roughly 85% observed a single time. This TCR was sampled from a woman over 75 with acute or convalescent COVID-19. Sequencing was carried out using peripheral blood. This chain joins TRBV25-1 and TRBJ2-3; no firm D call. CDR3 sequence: CASRYTDTQYF. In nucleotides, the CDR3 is TGTGCCAGCCGCTACACAGATACGCAGTATTTT. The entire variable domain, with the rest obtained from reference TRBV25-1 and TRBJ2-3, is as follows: EADIYQTPRYLVIGTGKKITLECSQTMGHDKMYWYQQDPGMELHLIHYSYGVNSTEKGDLSSESTVSRIRTEHFPLTLESARPSHTSQYLCASRYTDTQYFGPGTRLTVL.